One TCR beta chain is described in this entry. Its antigen is undetermined. CDR1 and CDR2 from the germline V gene are SGDLS and YYNGEE. The V gene end was trimmed by 4 bases and the J gene end by 7 bases; junction bases not matched to a gene: 8. The CDR3 covers 14 residues. These data originate in a study of vaccination effects on CD4 cells after COVID-19. Antigen-specific CD4+ T cells were first expanded with viral peptide pools by the ViraFEST assay and only then sequenced. Once cultured for 10 days, the cells underwent separation to obtain CD4+ T cells. Vaccine recipients lacked prior SARS-CoV-2 infection and had negative nucleocapsid antibodies. This table comes from immunoSEQ multiplex PCR, and its TCRdb copy is limited to in-frame clones, with some not included. This table holds approximately 40,000 clones, more than 60% found once.

The sequence came from a human donor who received a COVID-19 vaccine. The input for sequencing was CD4+ T cells from PBMCs cultured with SARS-CoV-2 spike peptides, taken before COVID-19 vaccination. V is TRBV9 and J is TRBJ2-4, with 7 bases fitting TRBD1. The CDR3 DNA reads TGTGCCAGCAGCTCCCGGGACAGTATGAACATTCAGTACTTC. This encodes CASSSRDSMNIQYF.